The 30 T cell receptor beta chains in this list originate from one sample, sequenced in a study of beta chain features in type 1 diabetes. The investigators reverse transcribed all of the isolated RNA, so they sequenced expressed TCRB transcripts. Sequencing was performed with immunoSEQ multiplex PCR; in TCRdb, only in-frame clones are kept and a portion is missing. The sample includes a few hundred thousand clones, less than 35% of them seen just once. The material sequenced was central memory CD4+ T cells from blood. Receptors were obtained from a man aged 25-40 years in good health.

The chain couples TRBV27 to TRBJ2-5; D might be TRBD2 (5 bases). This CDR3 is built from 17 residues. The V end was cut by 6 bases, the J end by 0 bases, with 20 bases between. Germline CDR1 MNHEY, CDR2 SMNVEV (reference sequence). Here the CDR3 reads CASSPLKGSEYQETQYF. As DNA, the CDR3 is TGTGCCAGCAGCCCCCTGAAAGGTAGCGAGTACCAAGAGACCCAGTACTTC.

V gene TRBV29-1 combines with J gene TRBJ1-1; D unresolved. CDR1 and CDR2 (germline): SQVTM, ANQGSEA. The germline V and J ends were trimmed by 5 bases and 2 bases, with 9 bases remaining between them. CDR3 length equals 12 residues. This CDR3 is CSVMAPNTEAFF. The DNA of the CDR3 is TGCAGCGTTATGGCCCCTAACACTGAAGCTTTCTTT. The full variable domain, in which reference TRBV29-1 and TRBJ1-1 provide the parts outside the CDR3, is SAVISQKPSRDICQRGTSLTIQCQVDSQVTMMFWYRQQPGQSLTLIATANQGSEATYESGFVIDKFPISRPNLTFSTLTVSNMSPEDSSIYLCSVMAPNTEAFFGQGTRLTVV.

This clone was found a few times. CDR3: CAWSVSETQYF. DNA of the CDR3: TGTGCCTGGAGTGTAAGTGAGACCCAGTACTTC. V is TRBV30 and J is TRBJ2-5; D unresolved. V lost 0 bases, J lost 5 bases, and 4 bases lay in between. The CDR3 length is 11 residues. Germline V lookup: CDR1 GTSNPN, CDR2 SVGIG (reference sequence).

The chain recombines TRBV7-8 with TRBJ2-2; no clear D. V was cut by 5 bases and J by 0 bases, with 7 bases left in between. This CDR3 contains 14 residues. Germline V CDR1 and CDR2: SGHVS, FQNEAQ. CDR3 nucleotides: TGTGCCAGCAGCCTAAGGGCGAACACCGGGGAGCTGTTTTTT. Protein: CASSLRANTGELFF.

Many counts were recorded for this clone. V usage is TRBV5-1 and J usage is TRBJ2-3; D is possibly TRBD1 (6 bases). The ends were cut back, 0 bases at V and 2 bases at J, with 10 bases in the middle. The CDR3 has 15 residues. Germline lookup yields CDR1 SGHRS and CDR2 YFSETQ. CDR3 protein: CASSLAGANTDTQYF. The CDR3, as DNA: TGCGCCAGCAGCTTGGCAGGGGCGAACACAGATACGCAGTATTTT. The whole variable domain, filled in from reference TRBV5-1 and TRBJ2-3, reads KAGVTQTPRYLIKTRGQQVTLSCSPISGHRSVSWYQQTPGQGLQFLFEYFSETQRNKGNFPGRFSGRQFSNSRSEMNVSTLELGDSALYLCASSLAGANTDTQYFGPGTRLTVL.

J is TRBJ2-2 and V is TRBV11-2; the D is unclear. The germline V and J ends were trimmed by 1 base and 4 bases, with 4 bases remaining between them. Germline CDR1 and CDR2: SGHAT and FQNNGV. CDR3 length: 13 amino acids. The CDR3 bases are TGTGCCAGCAGCTTAGTAATCACCGGGGAGCTGTTTTTT. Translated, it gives CASSLVITGELFF.

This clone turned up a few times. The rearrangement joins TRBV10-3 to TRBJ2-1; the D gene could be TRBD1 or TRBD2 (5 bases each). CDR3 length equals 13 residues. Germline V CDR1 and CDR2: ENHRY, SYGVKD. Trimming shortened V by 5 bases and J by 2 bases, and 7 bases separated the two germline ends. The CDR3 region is CAISQGPYNEQFF. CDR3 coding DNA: TGTGCCATCAGTCAGGGACCCTACAATGAGCAGTTCTTC.

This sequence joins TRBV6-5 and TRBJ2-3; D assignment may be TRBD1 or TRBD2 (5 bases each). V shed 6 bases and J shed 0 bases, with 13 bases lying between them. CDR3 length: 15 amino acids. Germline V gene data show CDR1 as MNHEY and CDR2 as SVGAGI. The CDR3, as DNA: TGTGCCAGCAGCCCTCGGGGCGGGAGCACAGATACGCAGTATTTT. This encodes CASSPRGGSTDTQYF.

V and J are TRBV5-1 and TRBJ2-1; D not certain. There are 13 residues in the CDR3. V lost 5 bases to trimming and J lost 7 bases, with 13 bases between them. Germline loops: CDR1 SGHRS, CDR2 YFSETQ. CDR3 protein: CASSPESRNEQFF. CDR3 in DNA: TGCGCCAGCAGTCCGGAATCCAGGAATGAGCAGTTCTTC.

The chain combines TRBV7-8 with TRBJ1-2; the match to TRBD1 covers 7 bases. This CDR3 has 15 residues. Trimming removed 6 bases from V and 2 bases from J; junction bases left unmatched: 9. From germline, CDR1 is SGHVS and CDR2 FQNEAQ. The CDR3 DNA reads TGTGCCAGCAGTCAACGAGACAGGGTGAACTATGGCTACACCTTC. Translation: CASSQRDRVNYGYTF.

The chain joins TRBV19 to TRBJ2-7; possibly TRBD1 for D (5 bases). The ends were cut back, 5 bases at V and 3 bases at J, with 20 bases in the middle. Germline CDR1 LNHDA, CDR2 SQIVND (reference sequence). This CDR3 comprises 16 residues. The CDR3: CASSPGRQPSHYEQYF. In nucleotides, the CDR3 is TGTGCCAGTAGTCCTGGCCGACAGCCGTCCCACTACGAGCAGTACTTC.

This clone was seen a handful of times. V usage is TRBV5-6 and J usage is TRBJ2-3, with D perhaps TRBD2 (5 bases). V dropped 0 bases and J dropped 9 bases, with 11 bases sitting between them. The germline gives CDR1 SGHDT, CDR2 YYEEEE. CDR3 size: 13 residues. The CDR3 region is CASSLAEGGTQYF. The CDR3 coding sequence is TGTGCCAGCAGCTTGGCCGAGGGTGGGACGCAGTATTTT.

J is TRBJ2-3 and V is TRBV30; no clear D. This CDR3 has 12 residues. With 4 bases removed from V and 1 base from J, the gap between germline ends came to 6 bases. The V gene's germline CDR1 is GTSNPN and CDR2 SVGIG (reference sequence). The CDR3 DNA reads TGTGCCTGGAAATCAGGCACAGATACGCAGTATTTT. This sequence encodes CAWKSGTDTQYF.

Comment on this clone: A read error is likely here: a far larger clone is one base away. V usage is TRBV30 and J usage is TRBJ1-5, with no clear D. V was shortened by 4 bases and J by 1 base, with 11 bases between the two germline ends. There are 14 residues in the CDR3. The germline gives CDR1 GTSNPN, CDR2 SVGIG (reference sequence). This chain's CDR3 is CAWIGGLSNQPQHF. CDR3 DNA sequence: TGTGCCTGGATTGGAGGGTTGAGCAATCAGCCCCAGCATTTT.

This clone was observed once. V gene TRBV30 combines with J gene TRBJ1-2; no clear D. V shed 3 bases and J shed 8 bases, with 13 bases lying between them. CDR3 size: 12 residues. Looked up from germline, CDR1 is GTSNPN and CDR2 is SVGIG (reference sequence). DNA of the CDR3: TGTGCCTGGAGAGACGGGCCGGGAGGCTACACCTTC. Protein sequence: CAWRDGPGGYTF.

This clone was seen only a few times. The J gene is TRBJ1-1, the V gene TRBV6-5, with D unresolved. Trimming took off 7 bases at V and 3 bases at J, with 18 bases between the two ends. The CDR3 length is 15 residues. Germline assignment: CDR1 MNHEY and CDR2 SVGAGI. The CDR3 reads CASKKLKNSDTEAFF. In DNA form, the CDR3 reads TGTGCCAGCAAGAAGCTTAAGAACAGCGACACTGAAGCTTTCTTT.

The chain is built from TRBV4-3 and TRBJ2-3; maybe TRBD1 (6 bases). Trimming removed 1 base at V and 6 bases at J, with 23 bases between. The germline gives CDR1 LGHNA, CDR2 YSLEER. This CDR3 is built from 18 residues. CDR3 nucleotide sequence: TGCGCCAGCAGCCAAGCTTACCAAGGACAGCCCACCGAGGATACGCAGTATTTT. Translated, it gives CASSQAYQGQPTEDTQYF.

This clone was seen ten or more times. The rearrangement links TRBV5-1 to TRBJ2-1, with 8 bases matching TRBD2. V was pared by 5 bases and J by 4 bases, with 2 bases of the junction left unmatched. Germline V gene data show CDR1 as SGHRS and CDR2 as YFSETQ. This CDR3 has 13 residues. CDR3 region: CASRTSEYNEQFF. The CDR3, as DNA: TGCGCCAGCAGGACTAGCGAGTACAATGAGCAGTTCTTC.

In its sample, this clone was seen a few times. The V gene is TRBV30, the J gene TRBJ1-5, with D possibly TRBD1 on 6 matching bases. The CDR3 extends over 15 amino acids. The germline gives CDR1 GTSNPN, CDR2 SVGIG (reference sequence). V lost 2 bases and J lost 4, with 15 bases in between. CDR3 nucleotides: TGTGCCTGGAGTTTGGGCAGGGGCCAAAATCAGCCCCAGCATTTT. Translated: CAWSLGRGQNQPQHF.

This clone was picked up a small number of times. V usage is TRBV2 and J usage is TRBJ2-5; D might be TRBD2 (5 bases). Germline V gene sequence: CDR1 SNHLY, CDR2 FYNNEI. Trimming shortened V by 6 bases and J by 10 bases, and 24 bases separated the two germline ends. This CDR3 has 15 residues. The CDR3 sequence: CASSLDGAERRGQYF. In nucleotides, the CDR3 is TGTGCCAGCAGCCTCGACGGAGCCGAGCGGAGAGGCCAGTACTTC.

In DNA, the CDR3 is TGTGCCAGCAGCCCTACTAGACAGGAGCAGTTCTTC. The encoded protein is CASSPTRQEQFF. The chain uses TRBV7-2 and TRBJ2-1; D assignment may be TRBD1 or TRBD2 (5 bases each). The V end lost 5 bases, the J end lost 10 bases, and 12 bases lay between the germline ends. In germline, CDR1 is SGHTA, CDR2 FQGNSA. There are 12 residues in the CDR3.

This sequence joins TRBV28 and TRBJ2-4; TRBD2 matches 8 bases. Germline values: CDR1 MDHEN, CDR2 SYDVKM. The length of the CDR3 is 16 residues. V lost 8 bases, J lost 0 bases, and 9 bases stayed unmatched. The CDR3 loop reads CASLSSGNPAKNIQYF. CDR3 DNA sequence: TGTGCCAGCCTTAGTAGCGGGAACCCAGCCAAAAACATTCAGTACTTC.

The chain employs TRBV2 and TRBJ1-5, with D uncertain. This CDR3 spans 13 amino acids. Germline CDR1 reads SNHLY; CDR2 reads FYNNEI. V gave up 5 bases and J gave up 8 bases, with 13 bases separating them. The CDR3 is CASSHYLEEPQHF. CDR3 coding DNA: TGTGCCAGCAGTCACTACTTGGAGGAGCCCCAGCATTTT. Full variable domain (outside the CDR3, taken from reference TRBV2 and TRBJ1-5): EPEVTQTPSHQVTQMGQEVILRCVPISNHLYFYWYRQILGQKVEFLVSFYNNEISEKSEIFDDQFSVERPDGSNFTLKIRSTKLEDSAMYFCASSHYLEEPQHFGDGTRLSIL.

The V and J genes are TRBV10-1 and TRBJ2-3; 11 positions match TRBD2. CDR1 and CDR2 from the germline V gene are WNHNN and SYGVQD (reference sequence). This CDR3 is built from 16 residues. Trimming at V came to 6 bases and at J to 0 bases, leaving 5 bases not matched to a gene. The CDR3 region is CASSPGLAASTDTQYF. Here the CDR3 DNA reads TGCGCCAGCAGCCCGGGACTAGCGGCTAGCACAGATACGCAGTATTTT.

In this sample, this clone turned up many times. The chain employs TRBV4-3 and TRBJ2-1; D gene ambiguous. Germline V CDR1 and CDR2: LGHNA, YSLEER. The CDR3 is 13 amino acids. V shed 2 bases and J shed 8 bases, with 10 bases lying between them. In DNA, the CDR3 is TGCGCCAGCAGCCAACAGACTCTGGATGAGCAGTTCTTC. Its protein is CASSQQTLDEQFF.

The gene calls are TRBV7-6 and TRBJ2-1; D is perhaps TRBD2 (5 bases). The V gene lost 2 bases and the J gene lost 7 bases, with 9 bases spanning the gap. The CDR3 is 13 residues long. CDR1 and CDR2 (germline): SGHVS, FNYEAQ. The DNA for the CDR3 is TGTGCCAGCAGCTTAATTGGAGGTAATGAGCAGTTCTTC. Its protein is CASSLIGGNEQFF.

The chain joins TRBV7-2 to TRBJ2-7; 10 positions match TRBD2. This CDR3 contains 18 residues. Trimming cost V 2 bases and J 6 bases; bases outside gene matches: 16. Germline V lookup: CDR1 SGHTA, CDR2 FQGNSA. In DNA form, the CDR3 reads TGTGCCAGCAGCTTAATGACGGGACTAGCGTCACAAAGGGGCGAGCAGTACTTC. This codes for CASSLMTGLASQRGEQYF.

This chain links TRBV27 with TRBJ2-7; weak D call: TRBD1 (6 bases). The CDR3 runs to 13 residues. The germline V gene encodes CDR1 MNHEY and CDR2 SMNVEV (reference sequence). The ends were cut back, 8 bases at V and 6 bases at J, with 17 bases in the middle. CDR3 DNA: TGTGCCAGCCGTACAGGGCTGAGCACCGAGCAGTACTTC. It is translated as CASRTGLSTEQYF.

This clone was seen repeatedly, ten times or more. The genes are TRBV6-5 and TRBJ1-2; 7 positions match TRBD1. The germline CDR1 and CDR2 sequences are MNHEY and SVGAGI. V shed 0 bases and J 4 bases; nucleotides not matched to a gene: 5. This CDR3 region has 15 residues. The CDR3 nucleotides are TGTGCCAGCAGTTACTCGACAGGGTTTGGCTATGGCTACACCTTC. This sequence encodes CASSYSTGFGYGYTF.

The CDR3 region has the DNA TGTGCCAGCACCCGACAGGGAGATAGGACAGATACGCAGTATTTT. Translating gives CASTRQGDRTDTQYF. The rearrangement uses TRBV6-1 and TRBJ2-3; 7 bases align to TRBD1. V trimming: 7 bases; J trimming: 3 bases; junction bases outside the gene matches: 10. The CDR3 length is 15 residues. Germline V gene sequence: CDR1 MNHNS, CDR2 SASEGT.